This T cell receptor beta chain was sequenced during a study of Ad26.COV2.S vaccination and SARS-CoV-2 variants. Whole-study findings and limits: TCR breadth and depth analyses may have underestimated total T cell responses.

Germline trimming cut 9 bases from V and 2 bases from J; bases unmatched to any gene: 6. The CDR3 loop spans 13 amino acids. Treatment given: over 15 received Ad26.COV2.S at low or high dose, single or two shots; 5 received placebo; per-sample allocation not given. The study sampled participants on day 63 after the first vaccine or placebo injection. Produced via immunoSEQ multiplex PCR; TCRdb's table is partial and in-frame only. The table records about 320,000 clones, 85% to 90% of them present only once. Concerning this clone: The antigen remains unidentified.

This sequence originates from a person between 18 and 65 years old who received the Ad26.COV2.S COVID-19 vaccine or a placebo. The J gene is TRBJ1-2, the V gene TRBV12-3 or TRBV12-4; 7 bases are shared with TRBD1. The source material was peripheral blood, sampled in a trial of Ad26.COV2.S vaccine versus placebo. The CDR3 here is CASETGVNYGYTF. The CDR3 DNA reads TGTGCCAGTGAAACAGGGGTCAACTATGGCTACACCTTC.